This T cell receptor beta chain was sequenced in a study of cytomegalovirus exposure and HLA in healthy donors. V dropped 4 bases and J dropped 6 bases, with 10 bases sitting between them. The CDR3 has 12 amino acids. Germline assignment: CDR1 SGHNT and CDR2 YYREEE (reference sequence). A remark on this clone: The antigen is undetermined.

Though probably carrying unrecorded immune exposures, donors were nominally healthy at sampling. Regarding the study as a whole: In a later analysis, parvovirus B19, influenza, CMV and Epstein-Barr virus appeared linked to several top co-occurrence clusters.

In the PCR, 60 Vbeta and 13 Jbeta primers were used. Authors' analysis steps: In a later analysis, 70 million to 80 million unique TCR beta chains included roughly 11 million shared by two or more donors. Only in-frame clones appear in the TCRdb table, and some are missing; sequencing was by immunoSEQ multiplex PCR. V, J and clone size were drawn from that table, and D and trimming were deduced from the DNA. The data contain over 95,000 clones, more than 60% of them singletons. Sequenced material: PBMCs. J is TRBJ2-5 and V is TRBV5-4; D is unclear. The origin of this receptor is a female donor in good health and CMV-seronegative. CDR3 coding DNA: TGTGCCAGCAGCCAAGGAGAGAAGACCCAGTACTTC. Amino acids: CASSQGEKTQYF.